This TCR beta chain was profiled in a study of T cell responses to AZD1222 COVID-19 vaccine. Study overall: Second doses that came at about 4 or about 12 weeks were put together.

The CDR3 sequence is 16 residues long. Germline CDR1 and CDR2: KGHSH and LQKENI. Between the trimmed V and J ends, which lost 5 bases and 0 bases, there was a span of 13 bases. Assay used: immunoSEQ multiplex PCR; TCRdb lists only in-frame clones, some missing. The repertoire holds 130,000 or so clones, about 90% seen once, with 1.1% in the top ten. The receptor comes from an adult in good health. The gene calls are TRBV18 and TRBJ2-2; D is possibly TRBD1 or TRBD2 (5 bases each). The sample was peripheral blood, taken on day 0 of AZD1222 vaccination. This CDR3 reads CASSSSGTTNTGELFF. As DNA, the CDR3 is TGTGCCAGCTCATCCTCCGGGACCACGAACACCGGGGAGCTGTTTTTT.